These 21 T cell receptor beta chains were all obtained from the same sample, sequenced in a study of CD8+ T cells in alopecia areata. cDNA serving as the sequencing template came from extracted, reverse transcribed RNA. Produced via immunoSEQ multiplex PCR; TCRdb's table is partial and in-frame only. The sample carries about 150,000 clones, more than 75% recorded once. The source material was CD8+ T cells sorted from blood, sampled at week 0. The receptors derive from a human donor with alopecia areata.

J is TRBJ2-7 and V is TRBV18, with D possibly matching TRBD1 (5 bases). The V end lost 0 bases, the J end lost 3 bases, and 12 bases lay between the germline ends. CDR1 and CDR2 (germline): KGHSH, LQKENI. The CDR3 consists of 15 residues. CDR3: CASSPPGGQVYEQYF. The DNA of the CDR3 is TGTGCCAGCTCACCACCCGGCGGACAAGTCTACGAGCAGTACTTC. Using reference TRBV18 and TRBJ2-7 for the parts outside the CDR3, the full variable domain is NAGVMQNPRHLVRRRGQEARLRCSPMKGHSHVYWYRQLPEEGLKFMVYLQKENIIDESGMPKERFSAEFPKEGPSILRIQQVVRGDSAAYFCASSPPGGQVYEQYFGPGTRLTVT.

The chain has TRBV5-1 and TRBJ2-1; D might be TRBD1 or TRBD2, each matching 6 bases. From germline, CDR1 is SGHRS and CDR2 YFSETQ. V lost 0 bases, J lost 3 bases, and 16 bases lay in between. CDR3 length: 17 residues. CDR3 in amino acids: CASSLVSGATVYNEQFF. The DNA of the CDR3 is TGCGCCAGCAGCTTGGTGTCGGGGGCCACCGTCTACAATGAGCAGTTCTTC. Looking up the rest from reference TRBV5-1 and TRBJ2-1 gives the full variable domain: KAGVTQTPRYLIKTRGQQVTLSCSPISGHRSVSWYQQTPGQGLQFLFEYFSETQRNKGNFPGRFSGRQFSNSRSEMNVSTLELGDSALYLCASSLVSGATVYNEQFFGPGTRLTVL.

The chain joins TRBV7-9 to TRBJ1-5; 7 bases fit TRBD1. CDR1 is SEHNR and CDR2 is FQNEAQ in the germline V gene (reference sequence). The CDR3 has 15 amino acids. V dropped 5 bases and J dropped 0; count of bases not matched to a gene: 4. CDR3 amino acids: CASSGGTDSNQPQHF. The CDR3 DNA follows: TGTGCCAGCAGCGGAGGGACAGATAGCAATCAGCCCCAGCATTTT.

This clone was recorded only once. This CDR3 reads CASSLERDYDGEQFF. CDR3 DNA: TGTGCCAGCAGCTTAGAACGGGACTACGATGGTGAGCAGTTCTTC. The chain couples TRBV7-6 to TRBJ2-1, with TRBD2 matching 7 bases. J gave up 9 bases and V 1 base, and 9 bases lay outside the gene matches. From germline, CDR1 is SGHVS and CDR2 FNYEAQ. This CDR3 is 15 amino acids long.

This chain joins TRBV6-1 and TRBJ2-7; possible D gene TRBD1, 5 bases. The CDR3 length is 15 residues. V was shortened by 1 base and J by 4 bases, with 14 bases between the two germline ends. Per germline, CDR1 MNHNS and CDR2 SASEGT. The CDR3 nucleotides are TGTGCCAGCAGTGAAGGGACATCCATTTTGTACGAGCAGTACTTC. The encoded protein is CASSEGTSILYEQYF.

The chain's CDR3 is CASWDRGNTEAFF. CDR3 in DNA: TGTGCCAGCTGGGACAGGGGGAACACTGAAGCTTTCTTT. The V gene is TRBV6-5, the J gene TRBJ1-1; the match to TRBD1 covers 10 bases. Losses at the gene ends were 8 bases for V and 1 base for J; bases not matched to a gene: 1. The CDR3 is 13 amino acids. Germline-derived CDR1 and CDR2 are MNHEY and SVGAGI.

The chain uses TRBV19 and TRBJ2-1; 8 nucleotides match TRBD2. Per germline, CDR1 LNHDA and CDR2 SQIVND (reference sequence). Trimming at V came to 11 bases and at J to 11 bases, leaving 8 bases not matched to a gene. The CDR3 runs 11 residues. DNA of the CDR3: TGTGCCGTCCTAGCGGGCCTTAAGCAGTTCTTC. As protein: CAVLAGLKQFF. Full variable domain (rest looked up from reference TRBV19 and TRBJ2-1): DGGITQSPKYLFRKEGQNVTLSCEQNLNHDAMYWYRQDPGQGLRLIYYSQIVNDFQKGDIAEGYSVSREKKESFPLTVTSAQKNPTAFYLCAVLAGLKQFFGPGTRLTVL.

The chain couples TRBV5-1 to TRBJ2-1; D remains unclear. Germline CDR1 and CDR2: SGHRS and YFSETQ. The CDR3 contains 14 residues. The germline V and J ends were trimmed by 0 bases and 7 bases, with 11 bases remaining between them. The CDR3 region is CASSLALGRNEQFF. Written as DNA, the CDR3 is TGCGCCAGCAGCTTGGCCTTGGGCCGAAATGAGCAGTTCTTC. Full variable domain (outside the CDR3, taken from reference TRBV5-1 and TRBJ2-1): KAGVTQTPRYLIKTRGQQVTLSCSPISGHRSVSWYQQTPGQGLQFLFEYFSETQRNKGNFPGRFSGRQFSNSRSEMNVSTLELGDSALYLCASSLALGRNEQFFGPGTRLTVL.

J is TRBJ2-3 and V is TRBV5-4; D may match TRBD1 or TRBD2 (7 bases each). Trimming cost V 5 bases and J 6 bases, with 10 bases left between them. The CDR3 contains 12 residues. CDR1 is SGHNT, CDR2 YYREEE, per germline (reference sequence). The CDR3 loop reads CASRQGGDTQYF. The CDR3, as DNA: TGTGCCAGCAGGCAGGGGGGGGATACGCAGTATTTT.

This chain uses TRBV19 with TRBJ1-5, with D maybe TRBD1 (5 bases). CDR1 and CDR2 (germline): LNHDA, SQIVND (reference sequence). CDR3 length: 16 amino acids. Trimming removed 6 bases from V and 2 bases from J, with 17 bases in between. In DNA form, the CDR3 reads TGTGCCAGTAGCCTGGCGGGGGAATTGGGCAATCAGCCCCAGCATTTT. Its translation is CASSLAGELGNQPQHF.

The chain couples TRBV9 to TRBJ2-7, with a tentative D call TRBD2 (5 bases). V lost 0 bases and J 4 bases, leaving 14 bases between the germline ends. CDR3 length: 15 residues. CDR1 is SGDLS, CDR2 YYNGEE, per germline. The CDR3 nucleotides read TGTGCCAGCAGCGTAGGGGTGGGAGTCTATTACGAGCAGTACTTC. Translated: CASSVGVGVYYEQYF.

V is TRBV29-1 and J is TRBJ2-7; maybe TRBD1 (5 bases). CDR1 and CDR2 (germline): SQVTM, ANQGSEA. The CDR3 consists of 14 residues. The V end lost 4 bases, the J end lost 2 bases, and 15 bases lay between the germline ends. Here the CDR3 DNA reads TGCAGCGTTGGGGAATCAGGGAAACCCTACGAGCAGTACTTC. Translation: CSVGESGKPYEQYF.

V and J are TRBV5-6 and TRBJ2-7; TRBD1 agrees at 8 bases. The germline CDR1 and CDR2 sequences are SGHDT and YYEEEE. This CDR3 comprises 15 residues. The trim removed 3 bases at V and 5 bases at J, leaving 10 bases unmatched. The CDR3 DNA sequence: TGTGCCAGCAGCTCCCCATCGCAGGGGGCGAACGAGCAGTACTTC. It specifies CASSSPSQGANEQYF.

The chain uses TRBV15 and TRBJ1-5; TRBD1 agrees at 9 bases. This CDR3 has 19 amino acids. Per the germline V gene, CDR1 is LNHNV and CDR2 is YYDKDF (reference sequence). Unmatched junction bases numbered 11, after V lost 2 bases and J lost 0 bases. CDR3 coding DNA: TGTGCCACCAGCAGAAGCGGGACAGGGAATATGGTTAGCAATCAGCCCCAGCATTTT. Translation gives CATSRSGTGNMVSNQPQHF.

The rearrangement links TRBV6-1 to TRBJ2-6; D remains ambiguous. Germline V gene data show CDR1 as MNHNS and CDR2 as SASEGT. Trimming stripped 3 bases from V and 0 bases from J, with 6 bases between. The CDR3 contains 15 residues. For the CDR3, the DNA is TGTGCCAGCAGTGACGGTCACTCTGGGGCCAACGTCCTGACTTTC. It codes for CASSDGHSGANVLTF.

This clone appeared a single time. The junction and the germline gene differ at one end; a read error may be behind it. The rearrangement uses TRBV11-2 and TRBJ1-1; D is unresolved. The CDR3 totals 14 residues. The germline V gene has CDR1 SGHAT and CDR2 FQNNGV. Here the CDR3 DNA reads TGTGCCAGCAGCTTAGATGCCGTCTACACTGAAACTTTCTTT. Translation gives CASSLDAVYTETFF.

This chain uses TRBV29-1 with TRBJ2-2; D might be TRBD1 (5 bases). CDR3 size: 16 residues. The germline V gene encodes CDR1 SQVTM and CDR2 ANQGSEA. V was pared by 3 bases and J by 1 base, with 15 bases between. This CDR3 reads CSVEGRQSGNTGELFF. The CDR3 DNA reads TGCAGCGTTGAGGGGCGGCAGTCCGGGAACACCGGGGAGCTGTTTTTT.

The CDR3 protein is CASSLERAANYGYTF. Here the CDR3 DNA reads TGTGCCAGCAGCTTAGAAAGGGCAGCTAACTATGGCTACACCTTC. The V call is TRBV7-6, the J call TRBJ1-2, with D uncertain. V was trimmed by 1 base and J by 0 bases, leaving 9 bases between them. The CDR3 runs 15 residues. Germline assignment: CDR1 SGHVS and CDR2 FNYEAQ.

This clone has only one observation. The chain links TRBV27 to TRBJ2-7; TRBD1 matches 7 bases. Germline CDR1 is MNHEY and CDR2 is SMNVEV (reference sequence). The CDR3 contains 14 residues. The trim removed 5 bases at V and 5 bases at J, leaving 9 bases unmatched. CDR3: CASSPTGSGNEQYF. CDR3 nucleotide sequence: TGTGCCAGCAGTCCGACAGGGAGCGGCAACGAGCAGTACTTC.

This chain connects TRBV5-3 to TRBJ2-1, with 8 positions matching TRBD2. TRBV5-3 is an ORF for which the function is uncertain. Trimming cost V 10 bases and J 5 bases; bases outside gene matches: 11. The CDR3 runs to 14 residues. The CDR3 DNA is TGTGCCGGCCCCGACTCGGGAGGGAACAATGAGCAGTTCTTC. The encoded protein is CAGPDSGGNNEQFF.

The chain is built from TRBV18 and TRBJ2-2; perhaps D is TRBD1 or TRBD2 (6 bases each). The CDR3 spans 16 residues. Germline CDR1 is KGHSH and CDR2 is LQKENI. The V and J ends lost 0 bases and 4 bases respectively, with 12 bases between them. In DNA, the CDR3 is TGTGCCAGCTCACCACCGGGGGGCCCGGGCACCGGGGAGCTGTTTTTT. This codes for CASSPPGGPGTGELFF.